This TCR beta chain was found in a study of a mutant IDH1 vaccine in newly diagnosed glioma. Data came from immunoSEQ multiplex PCR; TCRdb stores just in-frame clones and leaves some out. The data contain about 64,000 clones, about 74% of them seen just once; the ten biggest clones take up approximately 4.8%. Germline V gene sequence: CDR1 KGHSH, CDR2 LQKENI. V was shortened by 4 bases and J by 8 bases, with 9 bases between the two germline ends. This CDR3 has 13 residues. Points on this clone: No antigen is known for it.

Time point noted: week 35, safety follow-up. Every vaccine dose comprised 300 ug of mutant IDH1 20-mer peptide plus topical imiquimod. The receptor comes from a man aged 50 to 60 with glioma. Here the sequenced sample was PBMCs, taken from a glioma patient whose treatment included an IDH1 peptide vaccine. V and J are TRBV18 and TRBJ1-6; a weak D match, TRBD1 (5 bases). The DNA for the CDR3 is TGTGCCAGCTCACGGGACTCCGATTCACCCCTCCACTTT. This encodes CASSRDSDSPLHF.